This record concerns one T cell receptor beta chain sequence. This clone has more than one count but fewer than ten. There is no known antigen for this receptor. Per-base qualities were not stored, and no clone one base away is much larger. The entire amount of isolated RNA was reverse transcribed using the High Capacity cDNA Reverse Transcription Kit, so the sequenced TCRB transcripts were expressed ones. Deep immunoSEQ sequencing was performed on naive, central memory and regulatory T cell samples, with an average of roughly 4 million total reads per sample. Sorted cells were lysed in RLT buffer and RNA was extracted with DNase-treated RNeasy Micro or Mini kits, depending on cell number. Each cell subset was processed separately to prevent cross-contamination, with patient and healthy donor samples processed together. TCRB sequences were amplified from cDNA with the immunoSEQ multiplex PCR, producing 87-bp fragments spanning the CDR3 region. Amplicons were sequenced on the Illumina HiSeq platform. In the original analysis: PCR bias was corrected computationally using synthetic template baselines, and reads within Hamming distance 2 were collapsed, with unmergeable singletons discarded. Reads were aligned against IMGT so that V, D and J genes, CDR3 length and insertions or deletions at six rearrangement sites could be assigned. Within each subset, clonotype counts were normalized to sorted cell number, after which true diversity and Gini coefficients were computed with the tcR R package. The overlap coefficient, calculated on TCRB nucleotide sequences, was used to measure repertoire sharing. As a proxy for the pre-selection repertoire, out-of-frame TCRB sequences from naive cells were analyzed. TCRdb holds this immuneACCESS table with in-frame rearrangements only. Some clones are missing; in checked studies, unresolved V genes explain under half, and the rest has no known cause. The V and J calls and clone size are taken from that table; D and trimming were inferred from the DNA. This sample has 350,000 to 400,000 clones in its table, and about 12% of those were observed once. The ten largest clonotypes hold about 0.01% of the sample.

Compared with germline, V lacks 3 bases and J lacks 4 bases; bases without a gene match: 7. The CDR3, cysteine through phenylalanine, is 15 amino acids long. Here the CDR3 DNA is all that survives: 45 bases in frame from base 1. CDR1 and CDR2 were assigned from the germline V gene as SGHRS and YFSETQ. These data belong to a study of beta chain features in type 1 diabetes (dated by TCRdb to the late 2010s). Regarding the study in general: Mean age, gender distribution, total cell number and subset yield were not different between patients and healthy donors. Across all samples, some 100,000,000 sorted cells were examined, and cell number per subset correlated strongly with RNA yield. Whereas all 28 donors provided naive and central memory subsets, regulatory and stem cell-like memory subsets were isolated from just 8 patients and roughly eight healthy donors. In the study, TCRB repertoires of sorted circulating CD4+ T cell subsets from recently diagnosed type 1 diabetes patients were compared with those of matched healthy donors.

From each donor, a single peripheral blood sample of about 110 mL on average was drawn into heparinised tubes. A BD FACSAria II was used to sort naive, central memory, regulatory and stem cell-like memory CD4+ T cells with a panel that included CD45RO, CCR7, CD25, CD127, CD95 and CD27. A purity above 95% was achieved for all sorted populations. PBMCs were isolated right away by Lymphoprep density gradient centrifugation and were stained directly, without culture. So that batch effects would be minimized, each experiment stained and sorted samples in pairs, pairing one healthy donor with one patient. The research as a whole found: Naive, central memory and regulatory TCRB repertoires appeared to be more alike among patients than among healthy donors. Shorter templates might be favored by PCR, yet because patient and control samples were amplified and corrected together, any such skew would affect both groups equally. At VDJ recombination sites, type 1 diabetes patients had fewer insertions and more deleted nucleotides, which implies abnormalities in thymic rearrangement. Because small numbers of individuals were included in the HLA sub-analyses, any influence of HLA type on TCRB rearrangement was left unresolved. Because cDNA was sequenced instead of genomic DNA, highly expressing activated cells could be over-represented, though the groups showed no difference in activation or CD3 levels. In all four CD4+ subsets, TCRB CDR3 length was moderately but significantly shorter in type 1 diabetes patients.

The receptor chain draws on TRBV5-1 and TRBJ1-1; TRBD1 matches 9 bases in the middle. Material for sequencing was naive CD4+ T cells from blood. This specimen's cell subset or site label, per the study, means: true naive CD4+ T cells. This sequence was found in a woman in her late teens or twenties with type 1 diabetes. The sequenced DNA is TGCGCCAGCAGCTCAACGGGACAGGGATCCACTGAAGCTTTCTTT. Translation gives CASSSTGQGSTEAFF. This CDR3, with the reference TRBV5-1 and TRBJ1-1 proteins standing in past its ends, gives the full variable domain KAGVTQTPRYLIKTRGQQVTLSCSPISGHRSVSWYQQTPGQGLQFLFEYFSETQRNKGNFPGRFSGRQFSNSRSEMNVSTLELGDSALYLCASSSTGQGSTEAFFGQGTRLTVV.